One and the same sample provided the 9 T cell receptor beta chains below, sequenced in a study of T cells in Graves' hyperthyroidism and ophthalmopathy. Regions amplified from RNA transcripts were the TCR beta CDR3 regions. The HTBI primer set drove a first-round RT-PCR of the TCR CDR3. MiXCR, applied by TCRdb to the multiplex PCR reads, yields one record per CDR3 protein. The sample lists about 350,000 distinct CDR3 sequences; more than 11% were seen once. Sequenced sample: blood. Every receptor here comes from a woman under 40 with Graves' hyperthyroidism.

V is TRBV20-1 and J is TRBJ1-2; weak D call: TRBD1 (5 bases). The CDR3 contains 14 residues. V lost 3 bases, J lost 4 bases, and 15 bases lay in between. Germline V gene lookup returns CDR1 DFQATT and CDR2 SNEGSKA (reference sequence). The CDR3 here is CSASNPVQVYGYTF. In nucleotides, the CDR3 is TGCAGTGCTAGCAACCCAGTACAGGTCTATGGCTACACCTTC.

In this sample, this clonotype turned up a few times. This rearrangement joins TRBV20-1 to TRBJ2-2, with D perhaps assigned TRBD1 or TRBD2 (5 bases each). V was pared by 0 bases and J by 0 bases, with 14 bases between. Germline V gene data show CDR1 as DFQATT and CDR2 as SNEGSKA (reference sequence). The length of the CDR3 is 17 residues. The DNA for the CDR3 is TGCAGTGCTAGAGACTGGGGGACGGGGACGAACACCGGGGAGCTGTTTTTT. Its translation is CSARDWGTGTNTGELFF.

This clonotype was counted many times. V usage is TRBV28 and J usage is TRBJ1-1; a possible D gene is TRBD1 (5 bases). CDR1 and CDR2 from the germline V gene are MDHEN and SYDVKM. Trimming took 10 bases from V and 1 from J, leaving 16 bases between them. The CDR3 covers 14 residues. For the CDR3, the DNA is TGTGCCACCAGGAGAGGGGTGAGGAACACTGAAGCTTTCTTT. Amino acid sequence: CATRRGVRNTEAFF. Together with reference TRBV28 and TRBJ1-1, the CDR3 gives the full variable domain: DVKVTQSSRYLVKRTGEKVFLECVQDMDHENMFWYRQDPGLGLRLIYFSYDVKMKEKGDIPEGYSVSREKKERFSLILESASTNQTSMYLCATRRGVRNTEAFFGQGTRLTVV.

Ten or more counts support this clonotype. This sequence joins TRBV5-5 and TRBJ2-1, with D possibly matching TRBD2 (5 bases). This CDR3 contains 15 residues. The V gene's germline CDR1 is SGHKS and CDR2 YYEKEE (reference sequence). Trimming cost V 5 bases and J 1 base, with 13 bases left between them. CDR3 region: CASRIGLESYNEQFF. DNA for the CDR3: TGTGCCAGCAGGATTGGACTGGAATCCTACAATGAGCAGTTCTTC.

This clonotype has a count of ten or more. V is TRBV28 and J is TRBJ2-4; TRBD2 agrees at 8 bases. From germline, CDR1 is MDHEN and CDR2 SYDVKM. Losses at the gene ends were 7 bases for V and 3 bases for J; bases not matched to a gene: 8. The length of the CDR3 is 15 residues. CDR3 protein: CASTVAGKVKNIQYF. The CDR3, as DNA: TGTGCCAGCACCGTAGCGGGAAAGGTCAAAAACATTCAGTACTTC. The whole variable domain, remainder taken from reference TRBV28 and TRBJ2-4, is DVKVTQSSRYLVKRTGEKVFLECVQDMDHENMFWYRQDPGLGLRLIYFSYDVKMKEKGDIPEGYSVSREKKERFSLILESASTNQTSMYLCASTVAGKVKNIQYFGAGTRLSVL.

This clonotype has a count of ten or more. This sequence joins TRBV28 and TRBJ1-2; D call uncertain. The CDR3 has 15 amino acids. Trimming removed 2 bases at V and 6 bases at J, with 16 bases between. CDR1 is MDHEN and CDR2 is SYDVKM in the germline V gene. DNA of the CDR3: TGTGCCAGCAGTTTAATAGATCGGAGCCAGGATGGCTACACCTTC. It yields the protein CASSLIDRSQDGYTF.

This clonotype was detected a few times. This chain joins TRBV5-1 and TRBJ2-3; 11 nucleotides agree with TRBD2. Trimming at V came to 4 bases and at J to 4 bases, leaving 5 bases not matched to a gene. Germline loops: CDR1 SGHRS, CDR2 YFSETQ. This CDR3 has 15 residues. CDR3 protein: CASSQTSGKADTQYF. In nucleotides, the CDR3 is TGCGCCAGCAGCCAGACTAGCGGGAAAGCAGATACGCAGTATTTT.

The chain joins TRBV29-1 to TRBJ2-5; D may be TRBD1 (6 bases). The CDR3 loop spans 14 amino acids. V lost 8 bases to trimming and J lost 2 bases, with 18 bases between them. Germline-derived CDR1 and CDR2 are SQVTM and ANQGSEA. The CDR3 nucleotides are TGCAGCACAGACCGGGACAACTTTCAAGAGACCCAGTACTTC. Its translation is CSTDRDNFQETQYF.

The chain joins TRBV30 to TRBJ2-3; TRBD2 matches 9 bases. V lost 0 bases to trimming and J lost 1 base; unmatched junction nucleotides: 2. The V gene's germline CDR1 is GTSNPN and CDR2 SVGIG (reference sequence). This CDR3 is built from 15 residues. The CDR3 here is CAWSVRTSGTDTQYF. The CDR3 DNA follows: TGTGCCTGGAGTGTACGGACTAGCGGCACAGATACGCAGTATTTT.